These 10 T cell receptor beta chains share one sample of origin, sequenced in a study of Ad26.COV2.S vaccination and SARS-CoV-2 variants. Treatment described: some 19 received Ad26.COV2.S at low or high dose, single or two shots; a few received placebo; per-sample allocation not given. On day 63 after the first injection, vaccine and placebo recipients gave samples. The protocol was immunoSEQ multiplex PCR, while the TCRdb copy is restricted to in-frame clones and leaves out a portion. The table lists around 250,000 clones, roughly 85% of them singletons. Source: peripheral blood, taken in a trial of Ad26.COV2.S vaccine versus placebo. The receptors were gathered from a person between 18 and 60 years old who received the Ad26.COV2.S COVID-19 vaccine or a placebo.

V is TRBV9 and J is TRBJ2-5, with D unresolved. CDR1 and CDR2 (germline): SGDLS, YYNGEE. Trimming shortened V by 0 bases and J by 2 bases, and 8 bases separated the two germline ends. The CDR3 extends over 14 amino acids. The CDR3 DNA reads as TGTGCCAGCAGCGTAGGAAACCCACAAGAGACCCAGTACTTC. It specifies CASSVGNPQETQYF.

The J gene is TRBJ2-1, the V gene TRBV5-1; unclear D gene. Germline V gene sequence: CDR1 SGHRS, CDR2 YFSETQ. V was shortened by 4 bases and J by 0 bases, with 11 bases between the two germline ends. CDR3 length: 15 residues. The CDR3 sequence is CASSKIVGSYNEQFF. CDR3 nucleotides: TGCGCCAGCAGCAAAATCGTCGGCTCCTACAATGAGCAGTTCTTC.

CDR3 amino acids: CASSPFIGADQTQYF. The CDR3 nucleotides read TGTGCCAGCTCACCATTCATCGGGGCCGACCAGACCCAGTACTTC. J is TRBJ2-5 and V is TRBV18; D might be TRBD1 or TRBD2, each matching 5 bases. V lost 2 bases, J lost 6 bases, and 16 bases lay in between. The CDR3 consists of 15 residues. The germline gives CDR1 KGHSH, CDR2 LQKENI.

The rearrangement links TRBV7-9 to TRBJ1-1; D is ambiguous. This CDR3 spans 18 amino acids. Germline V gene data show CDR1 as SEHNR and CDR2 as FQNEAQ (reference sequence). V was cut by 1 base and J by 0 bases, with 18 bases left in between. The CDR3, as DNA: TGTGCCAGCAGCTTAGATGTGGGGTACTTCTTGCTGAACACTGAAGCTTTCTTT. The encoded protein is CASSLDVGYFLLNTEAFF.

V gene TRBV18 combines with J gene TRBJ1-2, with TRBD1 matching over 8 bases. V lost 5 bases and J lost 7; bases outside the gene matches: 6. The CDR3 length is 13 residues. Per the germline V gene, CDR1 is KGHSH and CDR2 is LQKENI. The CDR3: CASSVGQGGGYTF. The CDR3 region has the DNA TGTGCCAGCTCAGTCGGACAGGGAGGTGGCTACACCTTC.

The V call is TRBV11-3, the J call TRBJ2-1; D might be TRBD1 (6 bases). Germline-derived CDR1 and CDR2 are SGHNT and YENEEA. CDR3 size: 13 residues. Between the trimmed V and J ends, which lost 2 bases and 11 bases, there was a span of 13 bases. The CDR3 loop is CASSLSYRDKQFF. The CDR3 DNA follows: TGTGCCAGCAGCTTATCTTACAGGGATAAGCAGTTCTTC. The full variable domain, its missing parts supplied by reference TRBV11-3 and TRBJ2-1, is EAGVVQSPRYKIIEKKQPVAFWCNPISGHNTLYWYLQNLGQGPELLIRYENEEAVDDSQLPKDRFSAERLKGVDSTLKIQPAELGDSAVYLCASSLSYRDKQFFGPGTRLTVL.

J is TRBJ2-7 and V is TRBV30, with 8 bases lining up with TRBD1. Germline CDR1 reads GTSNPN; CDR2 reads SVGIG (reference sequence). This CDR3 has 13 residues. The trim removed 0 bases at V and 6 bases at J, leaving 4 bases unmatched. The CDR3 loop reads CAWSVDRVGEQYF. CDR3 nucleotide sequence: TGTGCCTGGAGTGTGGACAGGGTGGGCGAGCAGTACTTC.

This chain links TRBV11-2 with TRBJ1-2; D not certain. The CDR3 spans 14 residues. CDR1 is SGHAT and CDR2 is FQNNGV in the germline V gene. The V gene lost 3 bases and the J gene lost 7 bases, with 15 bases spanning the gap. The CDR3 here is CASSLWVKDSGYTF. The CDR3 DNA follows: TGTGCCAGCAGCTTGTGGGTAAAGGATAGTGGCTACACCTTC.

The chain links TRBV7-2 to TRBJ2-2, with 7 bases aligning to TRBD2. J gave up 0 bases and V 5 bases, and 3 bases lay outside the gene matches. This CDR3 spans 15 amino acids. Germline V CDR1 and CDR2: SGHTA, FQGNSA. The CDR3, as DNA: TGTGCCAGCAGCCTAGGGAGGGCGAACACCGGGGAGCTGTTTTTT. Translation: CASSLGRANTGELFF.

This chain connects TRBV10-2 to TRBJ1-5, with TRBD1 matching over 8 bases. The CDR3 is 14 residues long. J gave up 2 bases and V 10 bases, and 7 bases lay outside the gene matches. The germline V gene has CDR1 WSHSY and CDR2 SAAADI. The CDR3 protein is CATQGQGGNQPQHF. The CDR3 DNA sequence: TGCGCCACCCAAGGACAGGGAGGCAATCAGCCCCAGCATTTT.